This entry lists 10 T cell receptor beta chains sequenced from one sample in a study of PD-1 blockade in classical Hodgkin lymphoma. Assay: immunoSEQ multiplex PCR; the TCRdb copy retains only in-frame clones and omits some. The data show fewer than 100,000 clones, around 93% seen once. The time point here: cycle 4 day 1 (C4D1), after six to seven weeks of nivolumab. Each and every patient relapsed after autologous stem cell transplantation, and patients got differing brentuximab vedotin exposure. Specimen: peripheral blood mononuclear cells (PBMCs), collected before the fourth cycle of nivolumab. The source is a human donor with classical Hodgkin lymphoma.

The V call is TRBV19, the J call TRBJ1-3, with D maybe TRBD1 (5 bases). The CDR3 has 17 residues. The germline V gene encodes CDR1 LNHDA and CDR2 SQIVND (reference sequence). V lost 7 bases and J lost 0, with 19 bases in between. CDR3 sequence: CASISSAGLVSGNTIYF. The CDR3, as DNA: TGTGCCAGTATTTCCTCGGCAGGGTTGGTCTCTGGAAACACCATATATTTT.

This clone came up once. This chain uses TRBV19 with TRBJ1-2; TRBD1 matches at 8 bases. The J segment lost 3 bases and the V segment lost 0 bases, leaving 6 bases of the junction unmatched. The length of the CDR3 is 16 residues. Germline-derived CDR1 and CDR2 are LNHDA and SQIVND (reference sequence). CDR3 in amino acids: CASSIEGQGIYYGYTF. The CDR3 DNA sequence: TGTGCCAGTAGTATAGAAGGACAGGGAATCTACTATGGCTACACCTTC. The whole variable domain, filled in from reference TRBV19 and TRBJ1-2, reads DGGITQSPKYLFRKEGQNVTLSCEQNLNHDAMYWYRQDPGQGLRLIYYSQIVNDFQKGDIAEGYSVSREKKESFPLTVTSAQKNPTAFYLCASSIEGQGIYYGYTFGSGTRLTVV.

As for this clone: Compared with germline, one end of the junction differs, possibly owing to a read error. Additional DNA sequences in this sample encode the identical CDR3. The chain employs TRBV27 and TRBJ2-2; TRBD2 agrees at 9 bases. Per germline, CDR1 MNHEY and CDR2 SMNVEV (reference sequence). The CDR3 consists of 19 residues. CDR3 amino acids: CASSRRLVTGTSNTGELFF. The CDR3 DNA reads TGTGCTAGCAGTCGACGCCTAGTTACCGGGACTAGCAACACCGGGGAGCTGTTTTTT.

This clone was observed a single time. The rearrangement joins TRBV14 to TRBJ2-5, with 7 bases identical to TRBD1. Germline V gene lookup returns CDR1 SGHDN and CDR2 FVKESK. Losses at the gene ends were 4 bases for V and 5 bases for J; bases not matched to a gene: 13. This CDR3 has 16 residues. The CDR3 coding sequence is TGTGCCAGCAGCCCAGATCTGACAGGGAAAAGCGAGACCCAGTACTTC. It codes for CASSPDLTGKSETQYF.

This clone was seen once. The chain couples TRBV7-9 to TRBJ1-2, with 8 bases that match TRBD1. The CDR3 is 15 amino acids. The germline gives CDR1 SEHNR, CDR2 FQNEAQ (reference sequence). V dropped 1 base and J dropped 6; count of bases not matched to a gene: 7. This chain's CDR3 is CASSLVGQGVDGYTF. Written as DNA, the CDR3 is TGTGCCAGCAGCTTAGTTGGACAGGGAGTCGATGGCTACACCTTC.

The V call is TRBV30, the J call TRBJ1-4; 8 bases match TRBD1. The CDR3 runs to 15 residues. V was pared by 6 bases and J by 4 bases, with 10 bases of the junction left unmatched. Germline CDR1 and CDR2: GTSNPN and SVGIG (reference sequence). CDR3 protein: CACKGQADGNEKLFF. Written as DNA, the CDR3 is TGTGCCTGCAAGGGACAGGCGGACGGTAATGAAAAACTGTTTTTT.

The rearrangement links TRBV28 to TRBJ2-7; D call uncertain. The CDR3 sequence is 15 residues long. Trimming shortened V by 6 bases and J by 2 bases, and 17 bases separated the two germline ends. Germline V gene lookup returns CDR1 MDHEN and CDR2 SYDVKM. The CDR3 DNA reads TGTGCCAGCAGACTCCCGACGGTGGGGACCTACGAGCAGTACTTC. Translated: CASRLPTVGTYEQYF.

This clone was recorded a few times. V and J are TRBV11-2 and TRBJ1-3; D remains unclear. V was cut by 2 bases and J by 2 bases, with 10 bases left in between. Germline V gene data show CDR1 as SGHAT and CDR2 as FQNNGV. The CDR3 is 15 amino acids. CDR3 DNA: TGTGCCAGCAGCTTATCAGGTGCAACTGGAAACACCATATATTTT. It specifies CASSLSGATGNTIYF. Looking up the rest from reference TRBV11-2 and TRBJ1-3 gives the full variable domain: EAGVAQSPRYKIIEKRQSVAFWCNPISGHATLYWYQQILGQGPKLLIQFQNNGVVDDSQLPKDRFSAERLKGVDSTLKIQPAKLEDSAVYLCASSLSGATGNTIYFGEGSWLTVV.

The rearrangement uses TRBV30 and TRBJ1-5; unclear D gene. Germline lookup yields CDR1 GTSNPN and CDR2 SVGIG (reference sequence). Trimming cost V 1 base and J 0 bases, with 7 bases left between them. The length of the CDR3 is 14 residues. CDR3 nucleotide sequence: TGTGCCTGGAGTGGGGGATATAGCAATCAGCCCCAGCATTTT. Protein sequence: CAWSGGYSNQPQHF.

The chain carries TRBV2 and TRBJ1-2; D possibly corresponds to TRBD1 (6 bases). The V gene lost 5 bases and the J gene lost 1 base, with 11 bases spanning the gap. CDR1 SNHLY and CDR2 FYNNEI come from the germline V gene. This CDR3 is built from 14 residues. CDR3 sequence reads: CASSLQGFNYGYTF. In DNA form, the CDR3 reads TGTGCCAGCAGTTTACAGGGCTTTAACTATGGCTACACCTTC.